The present TCR beta chain was sequenced within a study of CD8 T cells in ankylosing spondylitis (dated by TCRdb to the late 2010s). Looking at the study overall: The study profiled T cell receptor beta repertoires in healthy donors and ankylosing spondylitis patients to find disease-linked TCR variants. The whole study cohort included roughly 110 healthy donors and some 27 ankylosing spondylitis patients. Samples of peripheral blood were taken, and for ankylosing spondylitis patients, synovial fluid was collected as well.

The paper as a whole reports these results and caveats: A CD8+ phenotype was shown by the disease-linked clones, which were found at relatively low frequencies in peripheral blood. Some of the motif variants had been reported before in the synovial fluid and blood of reactive arthritis patients, a finding that suggests common disease-initiation mechanisms. Blood from ankylosing spondylitis patients appeared to be characterized by a TCR beta motif composed of under 10 highly homologous amino acid variants. Significant enrichment of the disease-linked clones was reported in matched synovial fluid samples from ankylosing spondylitis patients.

Instrument used: Illumina HiSeq 2500. Quantitative 5'-RACE with molecular barcodes was the method used to prepare the TCR beta libraries. From the authors' description of their analysis: To identify disease-linked TCR variants, a new computational method was used, one built on a probabilistic model of VDJ rearrangement. TCRdb reprocessing: public reads trimmed at Q25 with fastp, clones called with MiXCR, in-frame beta chains kept. When rows share a CDR3 protein, they turn into one entry using the most common DNA and genes. These V and J calls are TCRdb output, not the study's own analysis. The sample contains about 800,000 distinct CDR3 sequences, about 10% of them found a single time. The ten largest clones capture just over 0.5% of the sample. The CDR3 has 13 amino acids, counting the end cysteine and phenylalanine. The retained sequence is limited to the CDR3, 39 bases, with the frame set at the first base. The junction shows trimming of 7 bases on V and 0 bases on J, plus 13 bases between the germline ends. From a lookup of the germline V gene (reference sequence), CDR1 and CDR2 are DFQATT and SNEGSKA.

About this clonotype itself: It has no known antigen specificity. Base qualities were left out, and no much larger clone turns up one base away.

This TCR derives from a male donor with ankylosing spondylitis. Sequenced input: blood, either unsorted or a sorted T cell fraction (not recorded which). This chain is built from TRBV20-1 and TRBJ2-7, and TRBD1 may be the D gene, going by 6 matching bases. CDR3 reads: CSVMDSSSYEQYF. The nucleotide sequence is TGCAGTGTTATGGACAGCAGCTCCTACGAGCAGTACTTC.